The clone carrying this TCR beta chain was seen many times. This entry belongs to a study of T cells in Graves' hyperthyroidism and ophthalmopathy. RNA transcripts served as the template for amplifying TCR beta CDR3 regions. The HTBI primer set was used in a first-round RT-PCR of the TCR CDR3. Using its own MiXCR run on the multiplex PCR reads, TCRdb lists one record per CDR3 protein. Of approximately 530,000 distinct CDR3 sequences in the sample, over 15% were seen once. The CDR3 has 16 amino acids. With 6 bases clipped from V and 2 bases from J, the junction kept 12 bases outside the gene matches. Germline V gives CDR1 DFQATT, CDR2 SNEGSKA (reference sequence).

V gene TRBV20-1 combines with J gene TRBJ2-3; TRBD2 aligns across 9 bases. Sequences were obtained from blood. This TCR was recovered from a woman between 18 and 29 years old with Graves' hyperthyroidism. The CDR3 DNA sequence: TGCAGTGCCCCTACAAGATCTAGCGGGGTCACAGATACGCAGTATTTT. It yields the protein CSAPTRSSGVTDTQYF.